This T cell receptor (beta chain) was sequenced for a study of T cells in Graves' hyperthyroidism and ophthalmopathy. Germline V CDR1 and CDR2: MDHEN, SYDVKM. The V end lost 6 bases, the J end lost 0 bases, and 12 bases lay between the germline ends. The CDR3 is 15 amino acids. TCR beta CDR3 region amplification was performed from RNA transcripts. The TCR CDR3 was amplified in a first-round RT-PCR using the HTBI primer set. TCRdb redid the calling of the multiplex PCR reads with MiXCR, one entry per CDR3 protein. The sample records approximately 690,000 distinct CDR3 sequences, less than 25% being singletons. It was 10 ml of fresh peripheral blood that supplied the PBMCs. This clonotype was detected ten times or more.

The rearrangement links TRBV28 to TRBJ2-1, with TRBD2 as a possible D gene (5 bases). Source material: blood. The sequence came from a man younger than 40 with Graves' ophthalmopathy. This CDR3 is CASSLRVSSYNEQFF. CDR3 sequence (DNA): TGTGCCAGCAGCTTGCGGGTTAGCTCCTACAATGAGCAGTTCTTC.